The clone carrying this T cell receptor (beta chain) was picked up one time. The antigen is unknown. This specimen comes from a study of cytomegalovirus exposure and HLA in healthy donors. V trimming: 5 bases; J trimming: 0 bases; junction bases outside the gene matches: 12. The CDR3 spans 18 residues. Looked up from germline, CDR1 is SEHNR and CDR2 is FQNEAQ (reference sequence). Broader study findings: Analyses of presence/absence relied on an assumption of roughly uniform sequencing depth across donors. Earlier findings revealed that most TCR beta V segments proved productive either about 90% or about 30% of the time. An apparent linkage of common viral pathogens to several of the most significant clusters emerged in a later analysis. Researchers had no immune exposure information except CMV serostatus available.

The PCR ran on 60 Vbeta and 13 Jbeta primers. Produced via immunoSEQ multiplex PCR; TCRdb's table is partial and in-frame only. This sample has over 80,000 clones, with 80% to 90% found just once. The sample consisted of PBMCs. This clonotype originated in a man younger than 40 in good health and CMV-seropositive. The chain combines TRBV7-9 with TRBJ2-1, with 8 nucleotides matching TRBD2. The CDR3 sequence: CASSRGASGSLSYNEQFF. In nucleotides, the CDR3 is TGTGCCAGCAGCCGTGGGGCCAGCGGGAGTCTCTCCTACAATGAGCAGTTCTTC. Full variable domain (outside the CDR3, taken from reference TRBV7-9 and TRBJ2-1): DTGVSQNPRHKITKRGQNVTFRCDPISEHNRLYWYRQTLGQGPEFLTYFQNEAQLEKSRLLSDRFSAERPKGSFSTLEIQRTEQGDSAMYLCASSRGASGSLSYNEQFFGPGTRLTVL.